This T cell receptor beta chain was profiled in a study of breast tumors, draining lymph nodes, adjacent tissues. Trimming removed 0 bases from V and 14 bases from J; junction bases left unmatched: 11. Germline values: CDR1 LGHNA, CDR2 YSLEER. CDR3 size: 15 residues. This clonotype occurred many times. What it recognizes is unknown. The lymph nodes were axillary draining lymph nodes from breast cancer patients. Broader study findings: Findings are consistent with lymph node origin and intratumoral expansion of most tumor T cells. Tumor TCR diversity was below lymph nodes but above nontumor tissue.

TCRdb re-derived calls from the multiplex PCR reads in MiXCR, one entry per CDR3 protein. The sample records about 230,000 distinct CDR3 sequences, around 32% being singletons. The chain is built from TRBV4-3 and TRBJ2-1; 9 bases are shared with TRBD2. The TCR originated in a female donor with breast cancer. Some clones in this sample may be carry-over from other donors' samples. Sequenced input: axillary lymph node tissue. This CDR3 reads CASSQDSAGGLRKFF. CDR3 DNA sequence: TGCGCCAGCAGCCAAGATAGCGCGGGAGGGCTTAGGAAGTTCTTC.